Below, 15 T cell receptor beta chains from the same sample are listed, as sequenced in a study of blood T cells in healthy people across ages. Then a second PCR, running roughly 7 to 12 cycles, was carried out with a sample-barcoded 5' primer and a J-beta primer mix. MiXCR, applied by TCRdb to the 5' RACE reads, yields one record per CDR3 protein. The repertoire holds approximately 780,000 distinct CDR3 sequences, roughly 24% seen once, with 2.5% to 3.5% in the top ten. The same sample was also used in a study of T cells of mothers and their children.

Sequenced sample: blood. These receptors were collected from a boy between 10 and 17 years old in good health.

In its sample, this clonotype was seen a few times. The chain combines TRBV6-5 with TRBJ2-5; tentatively, D is TRBD1 (7 bases). CDR3 size: 15 residues. V was shortened by 7 bases and J by 5 bases, with 20 bases between the two germline ends. From germline, CDR1 is MNHEY and CDR2 SVGAGI. CDR3 sequence reads: CASTLLEGAGETQYF. CDR3 coding DNA: TGTGCCAGCACCCTACTGGAGGGGGCGGGGGAGACCCAGTACTTC.

The V call is TRBV5-6, the J call TRBJ2-2, with 14 bases aligning to TRBD2. The CDR3 length is 16 residues. The germline V gene has CDR1 SGHDT and CDR2 YYEEEE. The J segment lost 7 bases and the V segment lost 5 bases, leaving 7 bases of the junction unmatched. The CDR3 DNA reads TGTGCCAGCAGATGGGGACTAGCGGGGGACGTCGGGGAGCTGTTTTTT. It is translated as CASRWGLAGDVGELFF.

There are a few counts of this clonotype. J is TRBJ2-7 and V is TRBV7-9, with TRBD1 matching 9 bases. CDR3 length: 15 amino acids. The germline CDR1 and CDR2 sequences are SEHNR and FQNEAQ (reference sequence). Germline trimming cut 4 bases from V and 2 bases from J; bases unmatched to any gene: 6. CDR3 nucleotide sequence: TGTGCCAGCAGCTCCGAGGGGGACAGGGCCTACGAGCAGTACTTC. This sequence encodes CASSSEGDRAYEQYF.

This chain joins TRBV12-3 or TRBV12-4 and TRBJ2-2, with 10 bases lining up with TRBD1. CDR3 length: 15 amino acids. The V segment lost 1 base and the J segment 5 bases; nucleotides outside the gene matches: 1. CDR3 sequence: CASSLGGQGTGELFF. CDR3 sequence (DNA): TGTGCCAGCAGTTTAGGGGGACAGGGGACCGGGGAGCTGTTTTTT.

In its sample, this clonotype was seen a few times. The chain employs TRBV10-2 and TRBJ2-7; D ambiguous. Germline lookup yields CDR1 WSHSY and CDR2 SAAADI. The CDR3 totals 12 residues. Between the trimmed V and J ends, which lost 9 bases and 2 bases, there was a span of 11 bases. CDR3 protein: CARRNAAYEQYF. CDR3 nucleotides: TGCGCCAGACGAAACGCCGCCTACGAGCAGTACTTC.

The chain employs TRBV28 and TRBJ2-1; 11 nucleotides agree with TRBD2. The V and J ends lost 5 bases and 3 bases, in that order; junction bases with no gene match: 3. CDR3 length equals 15 residues. CDR1 and CDR2 from the germline V gene are MDHEN and SYDVKM. CDR3 coding DNA: TGTGCCAGCAGTACTAGCGGGGGCGGCTACAATGAGCAGTTCTTC. Protein product: CASSTSGGGYNEQFF.

The rearrangement joins TRBV4-3 to TRBJ2-7; 7 bases match TRBD1. The DNA end is a closer match to TRBJ2-1, so the J assignment may be wrong. CDR1 and CDR2 from the germline V gene are LGHNA and YSLEER. The CDR3 totals 16 residues. In nucleotides, the CDR3 is TGCGCCAGCAGCCAAGACGAGGGGGCTGTCTACAATGAGCAGTTCTTC. It yields the protein CASSQDEGAVYNEQFF.

This clonotype appeared a few times. V gene TRBV28 combines with J gene TRBJ1-2, with TRBD1 matching over 10 bases. V shed 5 bases, J shed 4 bases, and the junction held 4 bases outside the gene matches. The CDR3 extends over 14 amino acids. CDR1 and CDR2 (germline): MDHEN, SYDVKM. The CDR3 coding sequence is TGTGCCAGCAGTACCGGGACAGGGGCCTATGGCTACACCTTC. This sequence encodes CASSTGTGAYGYTF.

This clonotype was detected a few times. The chain combines TRBV7-8 with TRBJ2-3; perhaps D is TRBD1 or TRBD2 (5 bases each). With 4 bases removed from V and 7 bases from J, the gap between germline ends came to 12 bases. The CDR3 length is 13 residues. The germline CDR1 and CDR2 sequences are SGHVS and FQNEAQ. CDR3 amino acids: CASSYSSGHTQYF. CDR3 DNA sequence: TGTGCCAGCAGCTACTCCTCGGGGCATACGCAGTATTTT.

This chain connects TRBV7-9 to TRBJ2-3, with a tentative D call TRBD1 (6 bases). With 7 bases removed from V and 7 bases from J, the gap between germline ends came to 18 bases. The CDR3 contains 14 residues. Per the germline V gene, CDR1 is SEHNR and CDR2 is FQNEAQ (reference sequence). CDR3 coding DNA: TGTGCCAGCATCCCGTCAGGGGATCGAAATACGCAGTATTTT. Its protein product is CASIPSGDRNTQYF.

This chain joins TRBV7-9 and TRBJ2-2; D uncertain. Germline V CDR1 and CDR2: SEHNR, FQNEAQ (reference sequence). The CDR3 sequence is 14 residues long. V gave up 4 bases and J gave up 0 bases, with 6 bases separating them. The CDR3, as DNA: TGTGCCAGCAGCTCAAATCCGAACACCGGGGAGCTGTTTTTT. Encoded protein: CASSSNPNTGELFF.

The CDR3 loop reads CAISGGTGDQPQHF. DNA for the CDR3: TGTGCCATCAGTGGCGGGACAGGGGATCAGCCCCAGCATTTT. The V and J genes are TRBV10-3 and TRBJ1-5; 10 bases are shared with TRBD1. After removal of 4 bases from V and 5 bases from J, the junction contained 2 bases not matched to a gene. The CDR3 is made up of 14 amino acids. The V gene's germline CDR1 is ENHRY and CDR2 SYGVKD.

CDR3 amino acids: CSVANPTNEKLFF. The CDR3 DNA follows: TGCAGCGTTGCTAACCCAACTAATGAAAAACTGTTTTTT. J is TRBJ1-4 and V is TRBV29-1; unclear D gene. The V gene lost 4 bases and the J gene lost 0 bases, with 6 bases spanning the gap. Germline loops: CDR1 SQVTM, CDR2 ANQGSEA. The CDR3 consists of 13 residues.

V and J are TRBV29-1 and TRBJ2-1, with 8 bases aligning to TRBD2. Looked up from germline, CDR1 is SQVTM and CDR2 is ANQGSEA. Unmatched junction bases numbered 11, after V lost 1 base and J lost 6 bases. The CDR3 is 16 residues long. The CDR3 sequence is CSVEVIGRAFVNEQFF. In DNA, the CDR3 is TGCAGCGTTGAAGTGATCGGGAGGGCCTTTGTCAATGAGCAGTTCTTC.

V usage is TRBV6-5 and J usage is TRBJ1-1, with TRBD1 as a possible D gene (5 bases). V was trimmed by 6 bases and J by 5 bases, leaving 13 bases between them. The germline gives CDR1 MNHEY, CDR2 SVGAGI. The length of the CDR3 is 13 residues. The DNA of the CDR3 is TGTGCCAGCAGACGAGGGGAGGAGACTGAAGCTTTCTTT. Translating gives CASRRGEETEAFF.